The clone carrying this TCR beta chain was detected once. Its antigen is undetermined. Genes here carry mouse names. The read finishes 1 residue shy of the CDR3 end, and the germline J gene is used to complete it. The repertoire was sequenced with immunoSEQ multiplex PCR; TCRdb's copy has only in-frame clones and lacks some. The sample lists roughly 8,700 clones, roughly 44% seen once, with 7.1% in the top ten. The record originates from a study of tissue T cells after allogeneic stem cell transplantation. Overall study findings and caveats: Which tissue TCRs were alloreactive or antigen-specific was not determined. Some clones might be persisting host cells.

J was trimmed by 3 bases and V by 5 bases; bases with no gene match: 2. Germline CDR1 NNHNN, CDR2 SYGAGS (reference sequence). The CDR3 sequence is 14 residues long. The sample's time point: mouse harvest day 7 after allogeneic transplant. Tail vein injection delivered 10^7 T-cell-depleted bone marrow cells and 10^6 splenic CD5+ T cells. Tissues came from B6→BALB/c major-mismatch GVHD mice at day 7 or 14. The clonotype originates from a female BALB/c mouse given C57BL/6 T cells with graft-versus-host disease after an allogeneic hematopoietic cell transplant. What was sequenced was gut tissue. The rearrangement uses TRBV13-2 and TRBJ1-4, with 9 nucleotides matching TRBD1. CDR3 bases read: TGTGCCAGCGGGGGGACAGGGACCAACGAAAGATTATTT. As protein: CASGGTGTNERLF. The whole CDR3 protein is CASGGTGTNERLFF.